The 14 T cell receptor beta chains presented below share a single source sample, sequenced in a study of blood T cell repertoires in COVID-19 (dated by TCRdb to about 2020). The library came from the immunoSEQ multiplex PCR assay. The immuneACCESS repertoire file appears here via TCRdb, limited to in-frame rearrangements. These files lack a portion of the clones; in checked studies, under half of the deficit traces to unresolved V genes, and the cause of the others is not known. This sample holds some 55,000 clones; about 77% were observed only once. The ten biggest clones cover roughly 45% of the sample. Sequencing was done on a sample of peripheral blood. These receptor sequences come from a man between 65 and 85 years old with active or convalescent COVID-19.

This chain connects TRBV7-2 to TRBJ1-1; D possibly corresponds to TRBD1 (5 bases). Trimming cost V 9 bases and J 0 bases, with 11 bases left between them. This CDR3 contains 13 residues. Germline V gene lookup returns CDR1 SGHTA and CDR2 FQGNSA. CDR3 sequence reads: CASQGSMNTEAFF. The CDR3 DNA follows: TGTGCCAGTCAGGGCAGTATGAACACTGAAGCTTTCTTT.

This rearrangement joins TRBV27 to TRBJ1-4, with no clear D. Germline lookup yields CDR1 MNHEY and CDR2 SMNVEV (reference sequence). V shed 0 bases and J shed 8 bases, with 16 bases lying between them. The CDR3 loop spans 16 amino acids. The CDR3 nucleotides read TGTGCCAGCAGTTTATCGATAACGGGTGGTAGGGAAAAACTGTTTTTT. This sequence encodes CASSLSITGGREKLFF.

The V call is TRBV27, the J call TRBJ1-1; 8 bases align to TRBD1. Losses at the gene ends were 0 bases for V and 0 bases for J; bases not matched to a gene: 6. The CDR3 consists of 17 residues. Per the germline V gene, CDR1 is MNHEY and CDR2 is SMNVEV (reference sequence). CDR3 protein: CASSLSTRGRLNTEAFF. The CDR3, as DNA: TGTGCCAGCAGTTTATCAACCAGGGGGCGCCTGAACACTGAAGCTTTCTTT.

The V call is TRBV10-1, the J call TRBJ2-3, with TRBD2 identical over 8 bases. V dropped 10 bases and J dropped 5; count of bases not matched to a gene: 11. Per the germline V gene, CDR1 is WNHNN and CDR2 is SYGVQD (reference sequence). The CDR3 contains 14 residues. The DNA of the CDR3 is TGCGCCAATCCAAATGGACTAGCAGGAGATACGCAGTATTTT. Encoded protein: CANPNGLAGDTQYF.

This chain joins TRBV5-1 and TRBJ2-1, with D tentatively TRBD2 (6 bases). The germline V gene has CDR1 SGHRS and CDR2 YFSETQ. CDR3 length: 15 residues. Trimming left V 0 bases short and J 5 bases short, with 12 bases between. The CDR3 bases are TGCGCCAGCAGCTTGGTAGGGACTCAGGACAATGAGCAGTTCTTC. It yields the protein CASSLVGTQDNEQFF. The full variable domain, its missing parts supplied by reference TRBV5-1 and TRBJ2-1, is KAGVTQTPRYLIKTRGQQVTLSCSPISGHRSVSWYQQTPGQGLQFLFEYFSETQRNKGNFPGRFSGRQFSNSRSEMNVSTLELGDSALYLCASSLVGTQDNEQFFGPGTRLTVL.

The genes are TRBV25-1 and TRBJ2-1; D is possibly TRBD1 (6 bases). CDR1 is MGHDK and CDR2 is SYGVNS in the germline V gene. Between the trimmed V and J ends, which lost 6 bases and 0 bases, there was a span of 9 bases. This CDR3 region has 14 residues. The CDR3 DNA reads as TGTGCCAGCAGCAAGGACAGCTCCTACAATGAGCAGTTCTTC. Translating it yields CASSKDSSYNEQFF. Filled out from reference TRBV25-1 and TRBJ2-1, the complete variable domain reads EADIYQTPRYLVIGTGKKITLECSQTMGHDKMYWYQQDPGMELHLIHYSYGVNSTEKGDLSSESTVSRIRTEHFPLTLESARPSHTSQYLCASSKDSSYNEQFFGPGTRLTVL.

V is TRBV18 and J is TRBJ2-7, with D possibly matching TRBD2 (5 bases). The CDR3 is 13 residues long. CDR1 is KGHSH, CDR2 LQKENI, per germline. Trimming stripped 1 base from V and 3 bases from J, with 7 bases between. The CDR3 is CASSPLGGYEQYF. CDR3 nucleotides: TGTGCCAGCTCACCACTCGGAGGCTACGAGCAGTACTTC.

This clone was detected many times. The chain employs TRBV19 and TRBJ2-1; TRBD2 agrees at 11 bases. Germline lookup yields CDR1 LNHDA and CDR2 SQIVND (reference sequence). CDR3 length: 15 amino acids. V lost 6 bases to trimming and J lost 10 bases; unmatched junction nucleotides: 11. In nucleotides, the CDR3 is TGTGCCAGTAGAACCGGGACTAGCGGAGGGGACGAGCAGTTCTTC. Encoded protein: CASRTGTSGGDEQFF.

The V and J genes are TRBV2 and TRBJ2-1; 8 bases align to TRBD2. CDR3 length equals 14 residues. Per germline, CDR1 SNHLY and CDR2 FYNNEI. The J segment lost 7 bases and the V segment lost 3 bases, leaving 5 bases of the junction unmatched. The CDR3 here is CASSDPGGPNEQFF. CDR3 bases: TGTGCCAGCAGTGATCCGGGGGGGCCGAATGAGCAGTTCTTC.

V usage is TRBV19 and J usage is TRBJ1-5; no firm D call. There are 15 residues in the CDR3. The V gene's germline CDR1 is LNHDA and CDR2 SQIVND (reference sequence). V lost 3 bases and J lost 2, with 11 bases in between. Here the CDR3 reads CASSIQEGGNQPQHF. Here the CDR3 DNA reads TGTGCCAGTAGTATTCAAGAGGGAGGCAATCAGCCCCAGCATTTT. Together with reference TRBV19 and TRBJ1-5, the CDR3 gives the full variable domain: DGGITQSPKYLFRKEGQNVTLSCEQNLNHDAMYWYRQDPGQGLRLIYYSQIVNDFQKGDIAEGYSVSREKKESFPLTVTSAQKNPTAFYLCASSIQEGGNQPQHFGDGTRLSIL.

This clone came up once. The gene calls are TRBV12-5 and TRBJ2-3, with TRBD1 identical over 10 bases. This CDR3 spans 15 amino acids. The V gene end was trimmed by 6 bases and the J gene end by 0 bases; junction bases not matched to a gene: 3. Germline V CDR1 and CDR2: LGHNT, FRNRAP. CDR3 amino acids: CASGRQGASTDTQYF. The CDR3 nucleotides are TGTGCTAGTGGGCGACAGGGGGCAAGCACAGATACGCAGTATTTT.

The chain couples TRBV6-2 or TRBV6-3 to TRBJ1-1; D is possibly TRBD1 (6 bases). V dropped 4 bases and J dropped 10 bases, with 19 bases sitting between them. The CDR3 extends over 14 amino acids. CDR1 is MNHEY and CDR2 is SVGEGT in the germline V gene. CDR3 DNA sequence: TGTGCCAGCAGTTCTCACTTCGGGACACCCATAGCTTTCTTT. Residues: CASSSHFGTPIAFF.

V gene TRBV16 combines with J gene TRBJ2-1, with TRBD1 matching over 9 bases. V gave up 0 bases and J gave up 10 bases; unmatched junction bases: 10. From germline, CDR1 is KGHSY and CDR2 FQNENV. The CDR3 extends over 16 amino acids. CDR3: CASSQSWDRAPIEQFF. CDR3 bases: TGTGCCAGCAGCCAATCCTGGGACAGGGCCCCTATCGAGCAGTTCTTC.

The chain has TRBV27 and TRBJ2-7, with TRBD2 identical over 7 bases. Trimming cost V 4 bases and J 6 bases; bases outside gene matches: 15. The CDR3 totals 16 residues. Germline CDR1 MNHEY, CDR2 SMNVEV (reference sequence). The CDR3 protein is CASSSPDYAGVSEQYF. In DNA form, the CDR3 reads TGTGCCAGCAGTTCTCCGGACTACGCGGGAGTGAGCGAGCAGTACTTC.